A selection of T cell receptor beta chains follows, all from one sample in a study of T cells in Graves' hyperthyroidism and ophthalmopathy. One entry per CDR3 protein, called by TCRdb with MiXCR from the multiplex PCR reads. This table has around 700,000 distinct CDR3 sequences, roughly a sixth appearing once. Sequenced input: blood. The receptor set was obtained from a woman in her 50s with Graves' hyperthyroidism that later progressed to Graves' ophthalmopathy. Both conserved end residues are part of each CDR3. The order of the fields is CDR3 protein, CDR3 DNA, clone size, D gene, CDR3 length, J gene, V gene. D genes are given only for firm matches. Size is omitted from some rows. Given values are once, few, many or a class for expanded clones.

cdr3_aa: CASSPRGGGNTGELFF
cdr3_nt: TGCGCCAGCAGCCCCCGGGGCGGGGGGAACACCGGGGAGCTGTTTTTT
clone_size: few
d_call: TRBD2
cdr3_length: 16
j_call: TRBJ2-2
v_call: TRBV4-1

cdr3_aa: CATSSPGTGGAGNEQFF
cdr3_nt: TGTGCCACCAGTTCTCCCGGGACAGGGGGCGCAGGCAATGAGCAGTTCTTC
clone_size: few
d_call: TRBD1
cdr3_length: 17
j_call: TRBJ2-1
v_call: TRBV24-1

cdr3_aa: CASSLAQGFTNQPQHF
cdr3_nt: TGTGCCAGCAGCTTGGCGCAGGGGTTTACGAATCAGCCCCAGCATTTT
clone_size: many
d_call: -
cdr3_length: 16
j_call: TRBJ1-5
v_call: TRBV5-6

cdr3_aa: CASSPDRVRLANTGELFF
cdr3_nt: TGTGCCAGCAGCCCGGATAGGGTGAGACTAGCGAACACCGGGGAGCTGTTTTTT
clone_size: many
d_call: -
cdr3_length: 18
j_call: TRBJ2-2
v_call: TRBV11-3

cdr3_aa: CASSFSGLPLDGYTF
cdr3_nt: TGTGCCAGCAGCTTCTCGGGGTTACCCCTGGATGGCTACACCTTC
clone_size: many
d_call: -
cdr3_length: 15
j_call: TRBJ1-2
v_call: TRBV11-1

cdr3_aa: CAISAPGGGAVETQYF
cdr3_nt: TGTGCCATCAGTGCCCCTGGGGGGGGGGCTGTGGAGACCCAGTACTTC
clone_size: few
d_call: -
cdr3_length: 16
j_call: TRBJ2-5
v_call: TRBV10-3

cdr3_aa: CASSERDRGDTGELFF
cdr3_nt: TGTGCCAGCAGTGAAAGGGACAGGGGAGACACCGGGGAGCTGTTTTTT
clone_size: many
d_call: TRBD1
cdr3_length: 16
j_call: TRBJ2-2
v_call: TRBV2

cdr3_aa: CAWSVGTARNEKLFF
cdr3_nt: TGTGCCTGGAGTGTAGGTACAGCAAGAAATGAAAAACTGTTTTTT
clone_size: many
d_call: -
cdr3_length: 15
j_call: TRBJ1-4
v_call: TRBV30

cdr3_aa: CSARDRQGLGEAFF
cdr3_nt: TGCAGTGCTAGAGATCGACAGGGGCTGGGGGAAGCTTTCTTT
clone_size: -
d_call: TRBD1
cdr3_length: 14
j_call: TRBJ1-1
v_call: TRBV20-1

cdr3_aa: CASTPGQSYSNQPQHF
cdr3_nt: TGTGCCAGCACCCCCGGACAGTCTTATAGCAATCAGCCCCAGCATTTT
clone_size: few
d_call: -
cdr3_length: 16
j_call: TRBJ1-5
v_call: TRBV28

cdr3_aa: CASSSWGGGSSTDTQYF
cdr3_nt: TGTGCCAGCAGCTCCTGGGGAGGGGGCTCTAGCACAGATACGCAGTATTTT
clone_size: many
d_call: -
cdr3_length: 17
j_call: TRBJ2-3
v_call: TRBV11-2

cdr3_aa: CSVEQGAYQETQYF
cdr3_nt: TGCAGCGTTGAGCAGGGCGCGTACCAAGAGACCCAGTACTTC
clone_size: -
d_call: -
cdr3_length: 14
j_call: TRBJ2-5
v_call: TRBV29-1

cdr3_aa: CSADRGGGAYNEQFF
cdr3_nt: TGCAGTGCTGACCGGGGCGGGGGGGCGTACAATGAGCAGTTCTTC
clone_size: many
d_call: TRBD2
cdr3_length: 15
j_call: TRBJ2-1
v_call: TRBV20-1

cdr3_aa: CAWTRGGPTDTQYF
cdr3_nt: TGTGCCTGGACCCGGGGGGGCCCCACAGATACGCAGTATTTT
clone_size: few
d_call: TRBD2
cdr3_length: 14
j_call: TRBJ2-3
v_call: TRBV30

cdr3_aa: CASRKTGGYEQYF
cdr3_nt: TGTGCCAGTCGTAAGACAGGGGGCTACGAGCAGTACTTC
clone_size: many
d_call: TRBD1
cdr3_length: 13
j_call: TRBJ2-7
v_call: TRBV11-2

cdr3_aa: CASSSLMSGGTDTQYF
cdr3_nt: TGCGCCAGCAGCTCCTTGATGAGCGGGGGCACAGATACGCAGTATTTT
clone_size: -
d_call: TRBD2
cdr3_length: 16
j_call: TRBJ2-3
v_call: TRBV5-1

cdr3_aa: CASNQQGNQPQHF
cdr3_nt: TGTGCCAGCAACCAACAGGGGAATCAGCCCCAGCATTTT
clone_size: few
d_call: TRBD1
cdr3_length: 13
j_call: TRBJ1-5
v_call: TRBV6-1

cdr3_aa: CSARDDTSGATDTQYF
cdr3_nt: TGCAGTGCTAGAGATGACACTAGCGGAGCCACAGATACGCAGTATTTT
clone_size: many
d_call: TRBD2
cdr3_length: 16
j_call: TRBJ2-3
v_call: TRBV20-1

cdr3_aa: CASSLSASVSYEQYF
cdr3_nt: TGTGCCAGCAGCTTATCGGCTAGCGTCTCCTACGAGCAGTACTTC
clone_size: few
d_call: -
cdr3_length: 15
j_call: TRBJ2-7
v_call: TRBV7-2

cdr3_aa: CAWRRQARNQPQHF
cdr3_nt: TGTGCCTGGAGACGACAGGCCCGCAATCAGCCCCAGCATTTT
clone_size: many
d_call: -
cdr3_length: 14
j_call: TRBJ1-5
v_call: TRBV30

cdr3_aa: CASSYLGVSTDTQYF
cdr3_nt: TGTGCCAGCAGTTACTTAGGGGTTAGCACAGATACGCAGTATTTT
clone_size: few
d_call: -
cdr3_length: 15
j_call: TRBJ2-3
v_call: TRBV6-6

cdr3_aa: CASTAEWSSYNEQFF
cdr3_nt: TGTGCCAGTACTGCCGAGTGGAGCTCCTACAATGAGCAGTTCTTC
clone_size: -
d_call: -
cdr3_length: 15
j_call: TRBJ2-1
v_call: TRBV19